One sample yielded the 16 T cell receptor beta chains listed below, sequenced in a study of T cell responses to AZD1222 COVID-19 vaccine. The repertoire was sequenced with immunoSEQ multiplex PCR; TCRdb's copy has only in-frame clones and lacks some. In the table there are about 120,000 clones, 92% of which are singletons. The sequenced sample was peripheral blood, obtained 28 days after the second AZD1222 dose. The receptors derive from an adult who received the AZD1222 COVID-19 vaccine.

CDR3 amino acids: CASSLVTGFPGELFF. The CDR3, as DNA: TGTGCCAGCAGCTTAGTGACAGGGTTCCCCGGGGAGCTGTTTTTT. The V call is TRBV7-9, the J call TRBJ2-2; 7 positions agree with TRBD1. Trimming took 1 base from V and 6 from J; bases not matched to a gene: 5. The CDR3 sequence is 15 residues long. The germline CDR1 and CDR2 sequences are SEHNR and FQNEAQ (reference sequence).

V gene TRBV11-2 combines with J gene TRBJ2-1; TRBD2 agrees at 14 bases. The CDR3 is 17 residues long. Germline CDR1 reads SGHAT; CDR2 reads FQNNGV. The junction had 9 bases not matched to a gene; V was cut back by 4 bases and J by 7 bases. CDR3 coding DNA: TGTGCCAGCAGCTCAGAGTCGGGACTAGCGGGAGATAATGAGCAGTTCTTC. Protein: CASSSESGLAGDNEQFF.

The CDR3: CAWRGQGGRNQPQHF. DNA of the CDR3: TGTGCCTGGAGGGGACAGGGAGGGCGCAATCAGCCCCAGCATTTT. The rearrangement links TRBV30 to TRBJ1-5; 9 positions match TRBD1. The CDR3 extends over 15 amino acids. Losses at the gene ends were 3 bases for V and 2 bases for J; bases not matched to a gene: 5. CDR1 is GTSNPN and CDR2 is SVGIG in the germline V gene (reference sequence). The variable domain in full, with the rest retrieved from reference TRBV30 and TRBJ1-5, is SQTIHQWPATLVQPVGSPLSLECTVEGTSNPNLYWYRQAAGRGLQLLFYSVGIGQISSEVPQNLSASRPQDRQFILSSKKLLLSDSGFYLCAWRGQGGRNQPQHFGDGTRLSIL.

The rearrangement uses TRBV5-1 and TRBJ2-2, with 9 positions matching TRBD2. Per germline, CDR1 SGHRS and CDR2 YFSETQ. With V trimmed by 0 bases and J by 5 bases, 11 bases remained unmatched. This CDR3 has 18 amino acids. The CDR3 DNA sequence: TGCGCCAGCAGCTTGGTTATTCTAGCGGGGCTACCTACCGGGGAGCTGTTTTTT. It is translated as CASSLVILAGLPTGELFF.

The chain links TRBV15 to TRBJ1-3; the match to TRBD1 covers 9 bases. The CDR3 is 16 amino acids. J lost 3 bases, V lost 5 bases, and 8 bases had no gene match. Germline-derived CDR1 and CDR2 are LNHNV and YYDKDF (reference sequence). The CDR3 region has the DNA TGTGCCACCAGCCTGCGGGACAGGGATTATGGAAACACCATATATTTT. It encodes CATSLRDRDYGNTIYF.

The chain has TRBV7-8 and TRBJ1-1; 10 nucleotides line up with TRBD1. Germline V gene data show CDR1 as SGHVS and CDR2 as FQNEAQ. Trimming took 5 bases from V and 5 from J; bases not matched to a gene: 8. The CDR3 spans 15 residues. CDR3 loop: CASSPGDRGGTEAFF. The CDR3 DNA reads TGTGCCAGCAGCCCCGGGGACAGGGGCGGAACTGAAGCTTTCTTT.

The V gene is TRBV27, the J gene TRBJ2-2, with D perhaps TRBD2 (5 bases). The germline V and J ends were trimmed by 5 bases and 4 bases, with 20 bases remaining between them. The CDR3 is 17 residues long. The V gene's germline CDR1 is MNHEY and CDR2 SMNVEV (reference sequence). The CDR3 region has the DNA TGTGCCAGCAGTCGGACCCCGAGGGAGTCGGGCACCGGGGAGCTGTTTTTT. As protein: CASSRTPRESGTGELFF.

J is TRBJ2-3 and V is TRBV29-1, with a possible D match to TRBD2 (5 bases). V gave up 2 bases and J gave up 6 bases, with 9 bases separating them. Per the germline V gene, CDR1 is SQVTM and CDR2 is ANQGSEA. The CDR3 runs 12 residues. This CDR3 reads CSVELAADTQYF. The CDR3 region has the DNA TGCAGCGTTGAACTAGCTGCCGATACGCAGTATTTT.

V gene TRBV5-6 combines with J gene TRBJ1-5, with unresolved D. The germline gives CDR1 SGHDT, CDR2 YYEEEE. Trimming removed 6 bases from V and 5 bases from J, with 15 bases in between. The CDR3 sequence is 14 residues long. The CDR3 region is CASTSSSGHQPQHF. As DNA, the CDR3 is TGTGCCAGCACCTCCTCGTCAGGCCATCAGCCCCAGCATTTT. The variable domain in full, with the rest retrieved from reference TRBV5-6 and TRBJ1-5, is DAGVTQSPTHLIKTRGQQVTLRCSPKSGHDTVSWYQQALGQGPQFIFQYYEEEERQRGNFPDRFSGHQFPNYSSELNVNALLLGDSALYLCASTSSSGHQPQHFGDGTRLSIL.

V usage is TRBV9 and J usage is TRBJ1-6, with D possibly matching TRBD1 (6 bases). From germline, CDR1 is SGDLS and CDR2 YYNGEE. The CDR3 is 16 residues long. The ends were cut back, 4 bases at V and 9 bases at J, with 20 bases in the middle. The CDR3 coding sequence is TGTGCCAGCAGCCCTAGGGGGAACAGGGAAGGTTCACCCCTCCACTTT. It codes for CASSPRGNREGSPLHF.

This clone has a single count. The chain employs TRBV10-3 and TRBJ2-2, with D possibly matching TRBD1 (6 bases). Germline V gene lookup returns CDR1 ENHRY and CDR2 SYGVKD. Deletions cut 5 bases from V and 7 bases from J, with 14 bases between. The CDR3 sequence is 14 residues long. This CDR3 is CAISYPQGNGELFF. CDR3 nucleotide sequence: TGTGCCATCAGTTACCCCCAGGGGAACGGGGAGCTGTTTTTT.

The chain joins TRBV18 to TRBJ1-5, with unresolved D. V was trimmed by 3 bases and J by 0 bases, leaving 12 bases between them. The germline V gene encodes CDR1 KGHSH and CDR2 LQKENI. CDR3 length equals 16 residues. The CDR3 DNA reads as TGTGCCAGCTCACCGGGAGGAGGGTTTAGCAATCAGCCCCAGCATTTT. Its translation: CASSPGGGFSNQPQHF. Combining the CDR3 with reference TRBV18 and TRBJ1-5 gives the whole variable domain NAGVMQNPRHLVRRRGQEARLRCSPMKGHSHVYWYRQLPEEGLKFMVYLQKENIIDESGMPKERFSAEFPKEGPSILRIQQVVRGDSAAYFCASSPGGGFSNQPQHFGDGTRLSIL.

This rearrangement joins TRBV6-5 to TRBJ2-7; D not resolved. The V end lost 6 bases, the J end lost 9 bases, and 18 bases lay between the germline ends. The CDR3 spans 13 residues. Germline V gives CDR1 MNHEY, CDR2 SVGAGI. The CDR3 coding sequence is TGTGCCAGCAGACTATCACACAGTCGCGCGCAGTACTTC. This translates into CASRLSHSRAQYF.

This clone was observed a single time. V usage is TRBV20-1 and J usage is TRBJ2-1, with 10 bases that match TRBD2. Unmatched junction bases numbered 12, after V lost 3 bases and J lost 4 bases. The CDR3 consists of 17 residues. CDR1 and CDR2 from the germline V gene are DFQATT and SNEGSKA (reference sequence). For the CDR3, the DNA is TGCAGTGCTAGTTGGCTAGCGGGAGCAATGCGGTACAATGAGCAGTTCTTC. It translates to CSASWLAGAMRYNEQFF.

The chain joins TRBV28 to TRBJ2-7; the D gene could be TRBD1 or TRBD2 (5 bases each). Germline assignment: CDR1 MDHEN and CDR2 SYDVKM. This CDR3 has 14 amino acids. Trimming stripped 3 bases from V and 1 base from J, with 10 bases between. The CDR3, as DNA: TGTGCCAGCAGTTTGCCAGGGACGTCCTACGAGCAGTACTTC. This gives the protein CASSLPGTSYEQYF.

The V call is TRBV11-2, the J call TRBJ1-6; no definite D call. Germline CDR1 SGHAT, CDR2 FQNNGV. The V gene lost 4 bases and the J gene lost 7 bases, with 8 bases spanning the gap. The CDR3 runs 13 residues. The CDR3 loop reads CASSSPGNSPLHF. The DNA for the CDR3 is TGTGCCAGCAGCTCCCCCGGGAATTCACCCCTCCACTTT.